What follows are 25 T cell receptor beta chains derived from one specimen sequenced in a study of cytomegalovirus exposure and HLA in healthy donors. The PCR used 60 Vbeta and 13 Jbeta primers. Produced via immunoSEQ multiplex PCR; TCRdb's table is partial and in-frame only. The profile shows about 170,000 clones, around 80% of them singletons. The sequencing input was PBMCs. These receptors all come from a woman between 45 and 60 years old in good health and CMV-seropositive.

The rearrangement joins TRBV7-9 to TRBJ2-1; D unresolved. V was trimmed by 2 bases and J by 7 bases, leaving 18 bases between them. CDR3 length: 16 residues. Germline lookup yields CDR1 SEHNR and CDR2 FQNEAQ (reference sequence). The CDR3 DNA sequence: TGTGCCAGCAGCTTAAACCCCGGTTCGTATCATAATGAGCAGTTCTTC. Translating it yields CASSLNPGSYHNEQFF.

The genes are TRBV7-2 and TRBJ2-3; 7 nucleotides match TRBD2. The trim removed 5 bases at V and 2 bases at J, leaving 10 bases unmatched. Per germline, CDR1 SGHTA and CDR2 FQGNSA. This CDR3 has 16 amino acids. CDR3 in amino acids: CASSPRGAGYTDTQYF. CDR3 sequence (DNA): TGTGCCAGCAGCCCCCGGGGAGCGGGGTACACAGATACGCAGTATTTT.

This chain connects TRBV6-6 to TRBJ2-2; tentatively, D is TRBD2 (6 bases). The V end lost 6 bases, the J end lost 4 bases, and 12 bases lay between the germline ends. Per the germline V gene, CDR1 is MNHNY and CDR2 is SVGAGI (reference sequence). The CDR3 totals 14 residues. This chain's CDR3 is CASRGDSPTGELFF. CDR3 coding DNA: TGTGCCAGCAGGGGGGACTCACCCACCGGGGAGCTGTTTTTT.

This clone came up once. The chain couples TRBV29-1 to TRBJ1-1; D is possibly TRBD1 (5 bases). The V end lost 6 bases, the J end lost 3 bases, and 14 bases lay between the germline ends. The CDR3 sequence is 13 residues long. Germline loops: CDR1 SQVTM, CDR2 ANQGSEA. The CDR3 coding sequence is TGCAGCGTGGCGACAGCCGCGGACACTGAAGCTTTCTTT. Protein: CSVATAADTEAFF.

This chain connects TRBV6-5 to TRBJ1-2; the D gene is possibly TRBD1 (6 bases). The V and J ends lost 5 bases and 7 bases respectively, with 11 bases between them. The CDR3 is 12 amino acids. Germline V CDR1 and CDR2: MNHEY, SVGAGI. The CDR3 bases are TGTGCCAGCAGTACGACAGGTTTTGGCTACACCTTC. Protein product: CASSTTGFGYTF.

The DNA of the CDR3 is TGTGCCAGCAGCTCGGGACTAGCGGGGGGGCCTGGCACAGATACGCAGTATTTT. It codes for CASSSGLAGGPGTDTQYF. The V and J genes are TRBV7-2 and TRBJ2-3, with 16 bases aligning to TRBD2. This CDR3 has 18 amino acids. CDR1 and CDR2 (germline): SGHTA, FQGNSA. Trimming removed 4 bases from V and 1 base from J; junction bases left unmatched: 5.

The J gene is TRBJ2-5, the V gene TRBV29-1; TRBD2 matches 9 bases. The germline V gene has CDR1 SQVTM and CDR2 ANQGSEA. This CDR3 contains 12 residues. This chain's CDR3 is CSQREEKETQYF. DNA of the CDR3: TGCAGTCAGCGGGAGGAGAAAGAGACCCAGTACTTC.

This chain uses TRBV5-6 with TRBJ2-2, with D possibly being TRBD1 (6 bases). CDR1 and CDR2 from the germline V gene are SGHDT and YYEEEE. Between the trimmed V and J ends, which lost 1 base and 1 base, there was a span of 11 bases. The length of the CDR3 is 16 residues. The CDR3 sequence is CASSLWTVWNTGELFF. The DNA of the CDR3 is TGTGCCAGCAGCTTGTGGACAGTTTGGAACACCGGGGAGCTGTTTTTT.

J is TRBJ1-1 and V is TRBV5-1; D not resolved. In germline, CDR1 is SGHRS, CDR2 YFSETQ. V lost 2 bases, J lost 7 bases, and 18 bases lay in between. This CDR3 spans 15 amino acids. CDR3 DNA sequence: TGCGCCAGCAGCTTCCGGACTGGGGATGGAGGTGAAGCTTTCTTT. This codes for CASSFRTGDGGEAFF.

The genes are TRBV5-1 and TRBJ2-7; TRBD1 might be the D (6 bases). CDR1 is SGHRS and CDR2 is YFSETQ in the germline V gene. V was clipped by 3 bases and J by 0 bases, with 16 bases between them. The CDR3 sequence is 16 residues long. The CDR3 DNA is TGCGCCAGCAGCTCGATTACAGGGCTCAGCTCCTACGAGCAGTACTTC. It encodes CASSSITGLSSYEQYF. Full variable domain (outside the CDR3, taken from reference TRBV5-1 and TRBJ2-7): KAGVTQTPRYLIKTRGQQVTLSCSPISGHRSVSWYQQTPGQGLQFLFEYFSETQRNKGNFPGRFSGRQFSNSRSEMNVSTLELGDSALYLCASSSITGLSSYEQYFGPGTRLTVT.

The table lists this clone with a count of one. The J gene is TRBJ2-7, the V gene TRBV6-5; no clear D. The V gene's germline CDR1 is MNHEY and CDR2 SVGAGI. Trimming took off 2 bases at V and 9 bases at J, with 8 bases between the two ends. The CDR3 sequence is 11 residues long. The CDR3 DNA sequence: TGTGCCAGCAGTTACCCGCCGGGGCAGTACTTC. Protein product: CASSYPPGQYF.

This CDR3 reads CASSRPLAGGYTDTQYF. The CDR3 nucleotides read TGCGCCAGCAGCCGGCCCCTAGCGGGAGGGTACACAGATACGCAGTATTTT. The gene calls are TRBV4-1 and TRBJ2-3, with 12 nucleotides matching TRBD2. V lost 4 bases, J lost 2 bases, and 7 bases stayed unmatched. The CDR3 runs to 17 residues. Germline V gives CDR1 MGHRA, CDR2 YSYEKL.

The chain has TRBV19 and TRBJ1-4; D ambiguous. Germline V lookup: CDR1 LNHDA, CDR2 SQIVND (reference sequence). V lost 3 bases to trimming and J lost 7 bases, with 12 bases between them. The length of the CDR3 is 14 residues. Written as DNA, the CDR3 is TGTGCCAGTAGTATTGCAGGCGCCAGTGAAAAACTGTTTTTT. Translation gives CASSIAGASEKLFF.

The J gene is TRBJ1-3, the V gene TRBV19; the D is unclear. The CDR3 extends over 12 amino acids. Germline loops: CDR1 LNHDA, CDR2 SQIVND (reference sequence). Trimming pared 4 bases from V and 2 bases from J, leaving 3 bases between. The CDR3 nucleotides read TGTGCCAGTAGTACTGCTGGAAACACCATATATTTT. Protein sequence: CASSTAGNTIYF.

The rearrangement uses TRBV27 and TRBJ1-5; TRBD1 agrees at 9 bases. The CDR3 length is 15 residues. The V segment lost 10 bases and the J segment 7 bases; nucleotides outside the gene matches: 14. Germline V gives CDR1 MNHEY, CDR2 SMNVEV (reference sequence). The CDR3 region has the DNA TGTGCCACCGGGACAGGGTTAGGCCTATGGCAGCCCCAGCATTTT. It yields the protein CATGTGLGLWQPQHF.

The chain has TRBV18 and TRBJ2-7; no firm D call. From germline, CDR1 is KGHSH and CDR2 LQKENI. The CDR3 has 13 amino acids. The V end lost 3 bases, the J end lost 5 bases, and 11 bases lay between the germline ends. The CDR3 sequence: CASSPRGFDEQYF. The DNA of the CDR3 is TGTGCCAGCTCACCGCGAGGATTCGACGAGCAGTACTTC. The whole variable domain, remainder taken from reference TRBV18 and TRBJ2-7, is NAGVMQNPRHLVRRRGQEARLRCSPMKGHSHVYWYRQLPEEGLKFMVYLQKENIIDESGMPKERFSAEFPKEGPSILRIQQVVRGDSAAYFCASSPRGFDEQYFGPGTRLTVT.

This clone turned up a few times. The V and J genes are TRBV19 and TRBJ2-7; a weak D match, TRBD2 (6 bases). From germline, CDR1 is LNHDA and CDR2 SQIVND (reference sequence). V gave up 3 bases and J gave up 0 bases, with 15 bases separating them. The CDR3 totals 16 residues. The CDR3 DNA sequence: TGTGCCAGTAGTATTGGAGGGTCCTTCTACTCCTACGAGCAGTACTTC. It encodes CASSIGGSFYSYEQYF. Looking up the rest from reference TRBV19 and TRBJ2-7 gives the full variable domain: DGGITQSPKYLFRKEGQNVTLSCEQNLNHDAMYWYRQDPGQGLRLIYYSQIVNDFQKGDIAEGYSVSREKKESFPLTVTSAQKNPTAFYLCASSIGGSFYSYEQYFGPGTRLTVT.

J is TRBJ2-3 and V is TRBV18; 11 bases line up with TRBD1. CDR1 is KGHSH and CDR2 is LQKENI in the germline V gene. CDR3 length: 16 amino acids. V shed 0 bases, J shed 4 bases, and the junction held 3 bases outside the gene matches. The CDR3 sequence: CASSPPGQGASDTQYF. DNA for the CDR3: TGTGCCAGCTCACCACCCGGACAGGGGGCATCAGATACGCAGTATTTT.

This rearrangement joins TRBV7-9 to TRBJ2-3; no clear D gene. The germline V gene encodes CDR1 SEHNR and CDR2 FQNEAQ (reference sequence). This CDR3 contains 15 residues. With 5 bases removed from V and 8 bases from J, the gap between germline ends came to 20 bases. This CDR3 is CASSPRSPLRATQYF. In DNA, the CDR3 is TGTGCCAGCAGCCCCCGTAGTCCGCTTCGTGCTACGCAGTATTTT.

The chain combines TRBV9 with TRBJ1-6, with D unclear. This CDR3 has 15 amino acids. Deletions cut 3 bases from V and 7 bases from J, with 14 bases between. Germline assignment: CDR1 SGDLS and CDR2 YYNGEE. The CDR3 DNA sequence: TGTGCCAGCAGCGCCCACCCCGGGTCAAATTCACCCCTCCACTTT. This translates into CASSAHPGSNSPLHF.

This sequence joins TRBV27 and TRBJ2-7; TRBD2 matches 14 bases. J was trimmed by 9 bases and V by 5 bases; bases with no gene match: 6. The CDR3 is 14 amino acids. Looked up from germline, CDR1 is MNHEY and CDR2 is SMNVEV (reference sequence). DNA for the CDR3: TGTGCCAGCAGTCTAGGACTAGCGGGGGGTGCGCAGTACTTC. This gives the protein CASSLGLAGGAQYF.

V usage is TRBV10-3 and J usage is TRBJ2-1; a weak D match, TRBD2 (5 bases). Looked up from germline, CDR1 is ENHRY and CDR2 is SYGVKD. Trimming shortened V by 6 bases and J by 8 bases, and 11 bases separated the two germline ends. The CDR3 extends over 12 amino acids. This CDR3 is CAIRGSGDEQFF. Here the CDR3 DNA reads TGTGCCATCAGGGGCTCCGGGGATGAGCAGTTCTTC.

The J gene is TRBJ1-3, the V gene TRBV19, with no clear D. Between the trimmed V and J ends, which lost 7 bases and 4 bases, there was a span of 11 bases. CDR3 size: 13 residues. CDR1 is LNHDA and CDR2 is SQIVND in the germline V gene (reference sequence). In DNA form, the CDR3 reads TGTGCCAGTAAATTTCGAGAGGGAAACACCATATATTTT. Its translation: CASKFREGNTIYF. Filled out from reference TRBV19 and TRBJ1-3, the complete variable domain reads DGGITQSPKYLFRKEGQNVTLSCEQNLNHDAMYWYRQDPGQGLRLIYYSQIVNDFQKGDIAEGYSVSREKKESFPLTVTSAQKNPTAFYLCASKFREGNTIYFGEGSWLTVV.

This sequence joins TRBV12-2 and TRBJ1-1; the table's D call TRBD1 went unverified against the DNA. TRBV12-2 counts as a pseudogene. CDR3 size: 12 residues. In DNA form, the CDR3 reads TGTGCAAGTCGCCCCCACACAGGGACAGCTTTCTTT. This gives the protein CASRPHTGTAFF.

The rearrangement joins TRBV7-8 to TRBJ2-1; 9 nucleotides match TRBD1. Germline V CDR1 and CDR2: SGHVS, FQNEAQ. J lost 5 bases, V lost 5 bases, and 10 bases had no gene match. The CDR3 has 16 amino acids. The CDR3 DNA reads as TGTGCCAGCAGCCCGCATAGGACAGGGGTAAACAATGAGCAGTTCTTC. Its protein is CASSPHRTGVNNEQFF.